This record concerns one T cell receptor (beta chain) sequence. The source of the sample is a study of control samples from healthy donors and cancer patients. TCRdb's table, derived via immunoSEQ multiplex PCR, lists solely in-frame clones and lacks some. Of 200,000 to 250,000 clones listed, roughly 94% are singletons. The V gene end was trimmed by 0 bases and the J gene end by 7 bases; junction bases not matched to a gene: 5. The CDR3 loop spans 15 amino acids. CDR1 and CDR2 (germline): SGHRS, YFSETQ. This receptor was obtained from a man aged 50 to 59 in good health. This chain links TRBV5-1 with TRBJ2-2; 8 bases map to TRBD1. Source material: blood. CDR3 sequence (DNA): TGCGCCAGCAGCTTGGGACAGGGGCTCGGCGGGGAGCTGTTTTTT. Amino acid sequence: CASSLGQGLGGELFF.